This TCR beta chain was retrieved from a study of identifying expanded T cells in peripheral blood (dated by TCRdb to about 2019). Background on the whole study: Four technical replicates, made by sequencing separate aliquots from the same pool of genomic DNA, were compared pairwise.

What the research found in general, with its limitations: It was expected by the authors that biological variance in healthy repertoires might increase further over much longer intervals, such as months to years. The binomial model flagged around 1.1 differentially abundant clones between technical replicates, compared with about 16.4 over about 2 weeks and 18 to 20 over about 4 weeks. For all healthy donors, the variance in clone template counts between approximately two-week samples rose significantly as total template count increased. Across all healthy-donor time intervals, the beta-binomial model significantly cut both the number of clones called differentially abundant and the false-positive rate.

The CDR3 holds 13 amino acids from the cysteine to the phenylalanine. The only DNA kept is the CDR3, 39 bases in frame from the first base. CDR1 and CDR2 are read off the germline V gene as MGHDK and SYGVNS. V is cut by 6 bases and J by 1 base, and the space between the germline ends is 9 bases. TCRbeta CDR3 regions were profiled by bias-controlled multiplex PCR amplification of genomic DNA with the immunoSEQ Assay. The source study handled its data this way. To quantify the absolute abundance of each unique TCRbeta CDR3 region, the sequences were collapsed and filtered. Differential abundance was tested with a binomial (Fisher-equivalent) model and with a beta-binomial model adding time-dependent variance fitted from healthy donors. Clones with fewer than 5 combined templates were excluded, and clones with Benjamini-Hochberg FDR below 0.01 were called differentially abundant. Beta-binomial variance was modeled as a function of total template count across the two samples using the form v = (b*log(k)+a)^2. What TCRdb holds here is the immuneACCESS table cut down to in-frame rearrangements. Part of the clones is not present; checked against another copy, under half of the missing clones reflect an unresolved V gene, and the others are unexplained. V, J and clone size are taken as reported in that table, and D and trimming were inferred from the DNA itself. The sample profile shows 100,000 to 150,000 clones; approximately 86% of them were found once. 7.5% to 9% of the sample is in the top ten clones.

No immune events, such as infections, were documented for the healthy donors during the collection period. Blood repertoires from healthy donors were used as a training cohort for calibrating time-dependent variance in a beta-binomial model of differential abundance of T-cell clones. The training cohort was composed of approximately 10 healthy donors, 3 female and 7 male. An age range of about 29 to 70 years, with an average of 43 years, was recorded for the donors. Whole blood from each healthy donor was obtained from a commercial supplier and was collected at three time points about two weeks apart. Genomic DNA was extracted from unsorted whole blood for immunosequencing. For this clone: What antigen it recognizes has not been identified. No much larger clone is present one base from it, and per-base qualities are unavailable.

This clonotype originated in a person aged 18 to 75 in good health. Recombination connected TRBV25-1 to TRBJ1-1; too little of a D gene remains to name it. Sequencing was done on a sample of blood. CDR3 protein: CASRLGGNTEAFF. The DNA sequence reads TGTGCCAGCAGGCTAGGAGGGAACACTGAAGCTTTCTTT.